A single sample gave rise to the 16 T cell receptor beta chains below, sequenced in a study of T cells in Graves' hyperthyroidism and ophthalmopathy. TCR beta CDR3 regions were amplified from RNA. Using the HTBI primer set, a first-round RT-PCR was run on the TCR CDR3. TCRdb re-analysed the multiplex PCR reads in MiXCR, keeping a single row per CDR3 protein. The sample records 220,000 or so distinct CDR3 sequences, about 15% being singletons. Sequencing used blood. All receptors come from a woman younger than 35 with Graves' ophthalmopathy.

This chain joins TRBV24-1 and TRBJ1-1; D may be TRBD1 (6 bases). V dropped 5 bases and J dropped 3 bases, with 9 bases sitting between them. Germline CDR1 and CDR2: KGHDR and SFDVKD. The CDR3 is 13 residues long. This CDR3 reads CATSGGTYTEAFF. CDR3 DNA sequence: TGTGCCACCAGTGGGGGGACATACACTGAAGCTTTCTTT.

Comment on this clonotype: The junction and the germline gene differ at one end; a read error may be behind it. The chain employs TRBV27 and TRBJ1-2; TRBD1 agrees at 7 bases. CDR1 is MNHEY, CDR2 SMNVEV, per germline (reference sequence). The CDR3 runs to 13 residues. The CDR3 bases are TGTGTCAGCAGTAGGGACAGCAACTATGGCTACACCTTC. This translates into CVSSRDSNYGYTF.

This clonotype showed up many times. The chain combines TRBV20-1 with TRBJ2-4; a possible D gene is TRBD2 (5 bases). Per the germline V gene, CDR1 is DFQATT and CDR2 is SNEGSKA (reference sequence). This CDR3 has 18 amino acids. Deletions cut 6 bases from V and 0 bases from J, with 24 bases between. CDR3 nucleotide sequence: TGCAGTGCCAGACTCACCTGGACTGACTATCTAGCCAAAAACATTCAGTACTTC. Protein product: CSARLTWTDYLAKNIQYF.

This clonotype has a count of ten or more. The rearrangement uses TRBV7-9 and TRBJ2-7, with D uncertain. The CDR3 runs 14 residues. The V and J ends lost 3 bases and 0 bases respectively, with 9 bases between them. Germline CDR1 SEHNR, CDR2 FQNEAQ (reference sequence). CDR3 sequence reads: CASSFRDFSYEQYF. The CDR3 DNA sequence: TGTGCCAGCAGCTTCAGAGACTTCTCCTACGAGCAGTACTTC.

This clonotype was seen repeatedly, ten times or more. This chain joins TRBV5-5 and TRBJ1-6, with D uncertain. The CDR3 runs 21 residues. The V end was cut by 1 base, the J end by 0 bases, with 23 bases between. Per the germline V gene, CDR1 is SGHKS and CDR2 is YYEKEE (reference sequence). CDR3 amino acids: CASSLNPPGYSFLSYNSPLHF. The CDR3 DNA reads TGTGCCAGCAGCTTGAATCCTCCGGGCTATTCCTTCCTCTCCTATAATTCACCCCTCCACTTT.

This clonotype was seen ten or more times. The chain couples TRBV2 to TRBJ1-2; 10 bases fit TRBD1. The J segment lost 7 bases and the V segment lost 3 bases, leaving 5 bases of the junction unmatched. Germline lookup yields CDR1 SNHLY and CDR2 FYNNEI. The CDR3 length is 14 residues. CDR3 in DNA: TGTGCCAGCAGTGACGACAGGGGGCTTGGTGGCTACACCTTC. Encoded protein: CASSDDRGLGGYTF.

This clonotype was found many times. CDR3 nucleotide sequence: TGTGCCAGCAGTTACTCGGACACTAACACTGAAGCTTTCTTT. As protein: CASSYSDTNTEAFF. J is TRBJ1-1 and V is TRBV6-5; possible D gene TRBD1, 5 bases. The CDR3 spans 14 residues. V shed 0 bases and J shed 2 bases, with 7 bases lying between them. Germline V CDR1 and CDR2: MNHEY, SVGAGI.

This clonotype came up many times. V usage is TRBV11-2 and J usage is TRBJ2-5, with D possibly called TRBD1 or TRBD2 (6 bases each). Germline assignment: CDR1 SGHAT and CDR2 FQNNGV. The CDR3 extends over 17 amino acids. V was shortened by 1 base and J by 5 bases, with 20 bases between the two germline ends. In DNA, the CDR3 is TGTGCCAGCAGCTTAGGAGGCGGGACACAAAAAACGGAGACCCAGTACTTC. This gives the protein CASSLGGGTQKTETQYF. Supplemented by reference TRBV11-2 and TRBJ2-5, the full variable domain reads EAGVAQSPRYKIIEKRQSVAFWCNPISGHATLYWYQQILGQGPKLLIQFQNNGVVDDSQLPKDRFSAERLKGVDSTLKIQPAKLEDSAVYLCASSLGGGTQKTETQYFGPGTRLLVL.

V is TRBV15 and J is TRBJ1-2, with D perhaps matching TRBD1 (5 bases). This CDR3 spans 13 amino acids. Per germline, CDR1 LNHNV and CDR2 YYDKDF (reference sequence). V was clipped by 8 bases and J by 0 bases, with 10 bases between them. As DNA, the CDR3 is TGTGCCACCGGGGGGGGGGCTAACTATGGCTACACCTTC. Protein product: CATGGGANYGYTF.

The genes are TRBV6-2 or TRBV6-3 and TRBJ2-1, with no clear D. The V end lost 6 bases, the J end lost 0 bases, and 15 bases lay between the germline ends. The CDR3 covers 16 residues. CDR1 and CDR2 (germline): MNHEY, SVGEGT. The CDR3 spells CASRQIPMSSYNEQFF. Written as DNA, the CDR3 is TGTGCCAGCAGACAGATCCCAATGAGCTCCTACAATGAGCAGTTCTTC.

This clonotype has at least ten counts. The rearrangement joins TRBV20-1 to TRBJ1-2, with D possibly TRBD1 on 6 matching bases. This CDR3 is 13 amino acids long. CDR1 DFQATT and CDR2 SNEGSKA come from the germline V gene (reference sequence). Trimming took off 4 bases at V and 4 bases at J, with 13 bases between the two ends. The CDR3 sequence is CSAIAGHFYGYTF. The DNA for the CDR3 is TGCAGTGCTATTGCGGGACATTTCTATGGCTACACCTTC.

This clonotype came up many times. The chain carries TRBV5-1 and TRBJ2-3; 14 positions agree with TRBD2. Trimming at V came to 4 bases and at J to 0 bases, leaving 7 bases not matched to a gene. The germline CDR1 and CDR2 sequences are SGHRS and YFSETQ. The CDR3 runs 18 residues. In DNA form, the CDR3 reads TGCGCCAGCAGCACGGGACTAGCGGGGGAGACTAGCACAGATACGCAGTATTTT. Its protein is CASSTGLAGETSTDTQYF.

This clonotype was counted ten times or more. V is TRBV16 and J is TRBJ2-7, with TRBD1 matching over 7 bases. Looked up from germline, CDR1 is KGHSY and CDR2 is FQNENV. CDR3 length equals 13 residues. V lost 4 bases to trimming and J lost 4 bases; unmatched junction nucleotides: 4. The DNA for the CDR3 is TGTGCCAGCAGCCGAGGGACAGCTTACGAGCAGTACTTC. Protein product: CASSRGTAYEQYF.

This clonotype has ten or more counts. CDR3 nucleotides: TGTGCCAGCAGCACTGGGATAGCGGAAGGGTACGGCAATGAGCAGTTCTTC. Translation: CASSTGIAEGYGNEQFF. The genes are TRBV14 and TRBJ2-1, with a possible D match to TRBD2 (6 bases). CDR3 length: 17 residues. Per germline, CDR1 SGHDN and CDR2 FVKESK. V was clipped by 5 bases and J by 6 bases, with 23 bases between them. The full variable domain, completed using reference TRBV14 and TRBJ2-1, is EAGVTQFPSHSVIEKGQTVTLRCDPISGHDNLYWYRRVMGKEIKFLLHFVKESKQDESGMPNNRFLAERTGGTYSTLKVQPAELEDSGVYFCASSTGIAEGYGNEQFFGPGTRLTVL.

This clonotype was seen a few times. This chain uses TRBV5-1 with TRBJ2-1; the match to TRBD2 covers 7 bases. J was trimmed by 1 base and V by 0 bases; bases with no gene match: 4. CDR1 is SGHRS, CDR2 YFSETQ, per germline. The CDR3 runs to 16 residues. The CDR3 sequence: CASSLASSGSYNEQFF. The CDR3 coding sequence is TGCGCCAGCAGCTTGGCGTCTAGCGGTTCCTACAATGAGCAGTTCTTC.

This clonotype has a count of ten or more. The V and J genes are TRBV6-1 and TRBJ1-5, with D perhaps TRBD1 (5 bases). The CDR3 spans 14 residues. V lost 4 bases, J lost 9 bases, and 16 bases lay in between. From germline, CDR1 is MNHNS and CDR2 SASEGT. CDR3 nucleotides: TGTGCCAGCAGTGGTCACAGGCAGGGCTCGCCCCAGCATTTT. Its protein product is CASSGHRQGSPQHF.